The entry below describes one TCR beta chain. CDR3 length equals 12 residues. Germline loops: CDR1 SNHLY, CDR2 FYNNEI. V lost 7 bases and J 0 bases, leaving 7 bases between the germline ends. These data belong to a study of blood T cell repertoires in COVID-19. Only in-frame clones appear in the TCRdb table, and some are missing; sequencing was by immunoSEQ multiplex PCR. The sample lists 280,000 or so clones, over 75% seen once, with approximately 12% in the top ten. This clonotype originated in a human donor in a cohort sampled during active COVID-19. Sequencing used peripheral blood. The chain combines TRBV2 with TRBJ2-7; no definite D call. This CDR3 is CASTGGSYEQYF. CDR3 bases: TGTGCCAGCACGGGTGGCTCCTACGAGCAGTACTTC.